Listed here are 22 T cell receptor beta chains from one sample, sequenced in a study of cytomegalovirus exposure and HLA in healthy donors. PCR amplification relied on 60 Vbeta primers (plus 13 Jbeta primers). Some clones are missing from TCRdb's copy, which holds only in-frame ones; the method was immunoSEQ multiplex PCR. This table has 150,000 to 200,000 clones, roughly 77% appearing once. Material: PBMCs. Source of these receptors: a woman aged 50 to 65 in good health and CMV-seronegative.

This chain uses TRBV27 with TRBJ1-1, with 7 bases that match TRBD1. The ends lost 4 bases at V and 0 bases at J; junction bases unmatched: 2. The length of the CDR3 is 14 residues. CDR1 is MNHEY, CDR2 SMNVEV, per germline (reference sequence). The CDR3 bases are TGTGCCAGCAGTTCGGGACAGTTGAACACTGAAGCTTTCTTT. The encoded protein is CASSSGQLNTEAFF.

The rearrangement joins TRBV6-6 to TRBJ2-1, with 10 bases matching TRBD2. This CDR3 contains 15 residues. Germline V lookup: CDR1 MNHNY, CDR2 SVGAGI (reference sequence). J lost 6 bases, V lost 2 bases, and 4 bases had no gene match. CDR3 coding DNA: TGTGCCAGCAGTTACGGGCTAGCGGGAGCCAATGAGCAGTTCTTC. Its protein product is CASSYGLAGANEQFF.

This clone was picked up a small number of times. The V and J genes are TRBV10-1 and TRBJ2-2; D may be TRBD1 (5 bases). This CDR3 is 17 amino acids long. The V gene lost 3 bases and the J gene lost 1 base, with 15 bases spanning the gap. The V gene's germline CDR1 is WNHNN and CDR2 SYGVQD (reference sequence). The CDR3 nucleotides read TGCGCCAGCAGTGATCCCGCAGGGCCTTTGAACACCGGGGAGCTGTTTTTT. The encoded protein is CASSDPAGPLNTGELFF.

The V gene is TRBV6-4, the J gene TRBJ2-3; 12 bases are shared with TRBD2. CDR1 is MRHNA and CDR2 is SNTAGT in the germline V gene. The CDR3 loop spans 19 amino acids. Losses at the gene ends were 3 bases for V and 4 bases for J; bases not matched to a gene: 14. CDR3 sequence (DNA): TGTGCCAGCAGTGATTCTTACTCGAGACTAGCGGGGGAATCAGATACGCAGTATTTT. Protein: CASSDSYSRLAGESDTQYF.

The rearrangement joins TRBV19 to TRBJ2-1; possible D gene TRBD2, 5 bases. The germline V gene encodes CDR1 LNHDA and CDR2 SQIVND (reference sequence). This CDR3 is 13 amino acids long. The ends were cut back, 6 bases at V and 7 bases at J, with 13 bases in the middle. CDR3 sequence: CASSIRGVNEQFF. DNA of the CDR3: TGTGCCAGTAGCATCCGGGGAGTAAATGAGCAGTTCTTC. The entire variable domain, with the rest obtained from reference TRBV19 and TRBJ2-1, is as follows: DGGITQSPKYLFRKEGQNVTLSCEQNLNHDAMYWYRQDPGQGLRLIYYSQIVNDFQKGDIAEGYSVSREKKESFPLTVTSAQKNPTAFYLCASSIRGVNEQFFGPGTRLTVL.

This rearrangement joins TRBV19 to TRBJ1-4; 8 bases agree with TRBD1. The CDR3 sequence is 15 residues long. V was clipped by 4 bases and J by 8 bases; unmatched bases: 9. Germline CDR1 and CDR2: LNHDA and SQIVND (reference sequence). The CDR3 spells CASSTPAGGREKLFF. The CDR3 coding sequence is TGTGCCAGTAGTACACCCGCAGGGGGCAGGGAAAAACTGTTTTTT.

The CDR3 DNA reads as TGCGCCAGCAGTGCAGGGGTTGGTGGGGAGACCCAGTACTTC. This gives the protein CASSAGVGGETQYF. The chain uses TRBV4-3 and TRBJ2-5; D may be TRBD1 (6 bases). CDR1 and CDR2 (germline): LGHNA, YSLEER. V lost 6 bases, J lost 5 bases, and 16 bases lay in between. The CDR3 consists of 14 residues.

The V and J genes are TRBV9 and TRBJ1-4, with a possible D match to TRBD1 (6 bases). Germline V gene data show CDR1 as SGDLS and CDR2 as YYNGEE. V lost 1 base and J 7 bases, leaving 11 bases between the germline ends. This CDR3 is built from 14 residues. In nucleotides, the CDR3 is TGTGCCAGCAGCGTAACACAGGGTGGTGAAAAACTGTTTTTT. As protein: CASSVTQGGEKLFF.

In the case of this clone: The junction shows a germline mismatch at one end, possibly a read error. The same CDR3 arises from other DNA sequences in this sample as well. The chain couples TRBV7-8 to TRBJ2-7, with D possibly TRBD2 on 5 matching bases. The CDR3 loop spans 14 amino acids. Germline assignment: CDR1 SGHVS and CDR2 FQNEAQ. CDR3 bases: TGCGCCAGCAGTTTAGGTCGGGAATCCTACGAGCAGTACTTC. Its protein product is CASSLGRESYEQYF. The full variable domain, with the rest looked up from reference TRBV7-8 and TRBJ2-7, is GAGVSQSPRYKVAKRGQDVALRCDPISGHVSLFWYQQALGQGPEFLTYFQNEAQLDKSGLPSDRFFAERPEGSVSTLKIQRTQQEDSAVYLCASSLGRESYEQYFGPGTRLTVT.

The V gene is TRBV4-3, the J gene TRBJ1-2; TRBD1 matches 7 bases. This CDR3 region has 15 residues. J gave up 6 bases and V 0 bases, and 7 bases lay outside the gene matches. The V gene's germline CDR1 is LGHNA and CDR2 YSLEER. This chain's CDR3 is CASSQDEGAPDGYTF. For the CDR3, the DNA is TGCGCCAGCAGCCAAGACGAGGGGGCGCCTGATGGCTACACCTTC.

The count of this clone is one. This chain uses TRBV5-1 with TRBJ1-2; maybe TRBD1 (5 bases). V was pared by 4 bases and J by 8 bases, with 18 bases between. Germline assignment: CDR1 SGHRS and CDR2 YFSETQ. This CDR3 is 14 amino acids long. The CDR3 region has the DNA TGCGCCAGCAGCCAGCCCGGGGGGTCGAGAGGCTACACCTTC. It yields the protein CASSQPGGSRGYTF.

CDR3 loop: CASSPGLAGAGNEQFF. The CDR3 DNA reads TGTGCCAGCAGCCCCGGACTAGCGGGAGCTGGAAATGAGCAGTTCTTC. The gene calls are TRBV5-4 and TRBJ2-1; 13 nucleotides agree with TRBD2. The V gene end was trimmed by 4 bases and the J gene end by 7 bases; junction bases not matched to a gene: 8. This CDR3 region has 16 residues. Per the germline V gene, CDR1 is SGHNT and CDR2 is YYREEE (reference sequence).

The rearrangement uses TRBV6-5 and TRBJ2-1; 7 bases agree with TRBD1. Germline CDR1 is MNHEY and CDR2 is SVGAGI. CDR3 size: 13 residues. The J segment lost 5 bases and the V segment lost 6 bases, leaving 4 bases of the junction unmatched. The CDR3 coding sequence is TGTGCCAGCAGGTATGGGACAGACAATGAGCAGTTCTTC. Protein sequence: CASRYGTDNEQFF.

A word on this clone: The junction departs from the called germline gene at one end, perhaps through a read error. The chain joins TRBV7-7 to TRBJ2-1; 7 nucleotides agree with TRBD1. Germline loops: CDR1 SSHAT, CDR2 FNYEAQ (reference sequence). The CDR3 is 15 residues long. Here the CDR3 reads CASSLGQDRGNEQFF. The CDR3 region has the DNA TGTGCTAGCAGCTTAGGACAGGACCGAGGGAATGAGCAGTTCTTC.

The chain joins TRBV6-5 to TRBJ1-1; 8 positions match TRBD1. Trimming at V came to 4 bases and at J to 5 bases, leaving 3 bases not matched to a gene. The germline CDR1 and CDR2 sequences are MNHEY and SVGAGI. CDR3 length equals 13 residues. CDR3 loop: CASSLNRGTEAFF. CDR3 DNA sequence: TGTGCCAGCAGTTTGAACAGGGGGACTGAAGCTTTCTTT.

The J gene is TRBJ2-2, the V gene TRBV7-8, with 8 positions matching TRBD1. Germline lookup yields CDR1 SGHVS and CDR2 FQNEAQ. Germline trimming cut 1 base from V and 5 bases from J; bases unmatched to any gene: 9. The CDR3 contains 17 residues. This chain's CDR3 is CASSLVFGRGRTGELFF. CDR3 nucleotides: TGTGCCAGCAGCTTAGTATTCGGCAGGGGGCGAACCGGGGAGCTGTTTTTT.

This chain joins TRBV15 and TRBJ1-2, with 8 bases that match TRBD1. Germline CDR1 reads LNHNV; CDR2 reads YYDKDF (reference sequence). Trimming removed 0 bases from V and 4 bases from J; junction bases left unmatched: 7. The CDR3 spans 16 residues. CDR3 residues: CATSRDGAGGVYGYTF. DNA of the CDR3: TGTGCCACCAGCAGAGATGGGGCAGGGGGCGTCTATGGCTACACCTTC.

As to this clone: At one end, the junction sequence differs from germline, possibly due to a read error. The chain carries TRBV5-1 and TRBJ1-1, with D hard to call. The CDR3 is 15 residues long. The germline gives CDR1 SGHRS, CDR2 YFSETQ. CDR3 DNA: TGCGCCAGCAGTTCGGGTCTACGGTTGAACACTGAAGCTTCCTTT. Translated: CASSSGLRLNTEASF.

The chain uses TRBV2 and TRBJ1-3, with a possible D match to TRBD1 (6 bases). The CDR3 consists of 16 residues. Deletions cut 7 bases from V and 0 bases from J, with 16 bases between. Per germline, CDR1 SNHLY and CDR2 FYNNEI. The CDR3: CASTPRGSVSGNTIYF. CDR3 DNA: TGTGCCAGCACTCCCAGGGGCAGTGTCTCTGGAAACACCATATATTTT.

This chain connects TRBV7-2 to TRBJ2-1, with D maybe TRBD1 (6 bases). Looked up from germline, CDR1 is SGHTA and CDR2 is FQGNSA. The CDR3 loop spans 12 amino acids. V was cut by 7 bases and J by 9 bases, with 13 bases left in between. The CDR3 nucleotides read TGTGCCAGCACCCAGGGGTCCCTTGAGCAGTTCTTC. Residues: CASTQGSLEQFF. Combining the CDR3 with reference TRBV7-2 and TRBJ2-1 gives the whole variable domain GAGVSQSPSNKVTEKGKDVELRCDPISGHTALYWYRQSLGQGLEFLIYFQGNSAPDKSGLPSDRFSAERTGGSVSTLTIQRTQQEDSAVYLCASTQGSLEQFFGPGTRLTVL.

The V gene is TRBV18, the J gene TRBJ1-1; D might be TRBD1 (6 bases). The CDR3 length is 16 residues. The V and J ends lost 4 bases and 0 bases respectively, with 15 bases between them. The germline V gene has CDR1 KGHSH and CDR2 LQKENI. The CDR3 sequence is CASSLLRGALNTEAFF. Written as DNA, the CDR3 is TGTGCCAGCTCACTTCTACGGGGGGCACTGAACACTGAAGCTTTCTTT.

CDR3 DNA sequence: TGCGCCAGCAGCTTTGCTCCTACTAGCGGGAGCGCAGATACGCAGTATTTT. Protein sequence: CASSFAPTSGSADTQYF. This rearrangement joins TRBV5-1 to TRBJ2-3; 11 positions match TRBD2. Germline V gives CDR1 SGHRS, CDR2 YFSETQ. The CDR3 has 17 amino acids. The trim removed 2 bases at V and 4 bases at J, leaving 9 bases unmatched. The whole variable domain, remainder taken from reference TRBV5-1 and TRBJ2-3, is KAGVTQTPRYLIKTRGQQVTLSCSPISGHRSVSWYQQTPGQGLQFLFEYFSETQRNKGNFPGRFSGRQFSNSRSEMNVSTLELGDSALYLCASSFAPTSGSADTQYFGPGTRLTVL.